What follows are 18 T cell receptor beta chains derived from one specimen sequenced in a study of blood T cells in healthy people across ages. Through a sample-barcoded 5' primer and a J-beta primer mix, a second PCR was run for about 6 to 11 cycles. From the 5' RACE reads, TCRdb called clonotypes with MiXCR, one entry per CDR3 protein. The table shows about 970,000 distinct CDR3 sequences, with roughly 47% occurring only once. Sequencing used blood. These receptors originate from a woman in her fifties or sixties in good health.

This clonotype was counted a few times. This rearrangement joins TRBV12-3 or TRBV12-4 to TRBJ2-3, with D perhaps matching TRBD2 (6 bases). V was trimmed by 3 bases and J by 0 bases, leaving 10 bases between them. CDR3 size: 15 residues. In DNA form, the CDR3 reads TGTGCCAGCAGTTTTGTCGGGACTAGCACAGATACGCAGTATTTT. It codes for CASSFVGTSTDTQYF.

This clonotype was observed a handful of times. The chain links TRBV7-6 to TRBJ2-1; TRBD2 aligns across 8 bases. This CDR3 has 16 residues. Germline V gene data show CDR1 as SGHVS and CDR2 as FNYEAQ. The trim removed 4 bases at V and 5 bases at J, leaving 10 bases unmatched. The CDR3 here is CASSYYPSGRDNEQFF. Written as DNA, the CDR3 is TGTGCCAGCAGCTACTACCCCAGCGGGAGAGACAATGAGCAGTTCTTC. The variable domain in full, with the rest retrieved from reference TRBV7-6 and TRBJ2-1, is GAGVSQSPRYKVTKRGQDVALRCDPISGHVSLYWYRQALGQGPEFLTYFNYEAQQDKSGLPNDRFSAERPEGSISTLTIQRTEQRDSAMYRCASSYYPSGRDNEQFFGPGTRLTVL.

This clonotype has only a few counts. The chain carries TRBV7-8 and TRBJ2-3; maybe TRBD1 (5 bases). Germline assignment: CDR1 SGHVS and CDR2 FQNEAQ. The CDR3 has 16 residues. V lost 1 base and J lost 1, with 12 bases in between. This CDR3 reads CASSLDLLQGTDTQYF. In DNA form, the CDR3 reads TGTGCCAGCAGCTTAGACTTGTTACAGGGCACAGATACGCAGTATTTT.

The CDR3 coding sequence is TGTGCCAGCAGCGGGACAGGGACAGATCGTGGTGAGCAGTTCTTC. Encoded protein: CASSGTGTDRGEQFF. The genes are TRBV11-2 and TRBJ2-1, with 9 bases identical to TRBD1. From germline, CDR1 is SGHAT and CDR2 FQNNGV. There are 15 residues in the CDR3. V shed 5 bases, J shed 9 bases, and the junction held 11 bases outside the gene matches.

Regarding this clonotype: At one boundary the junction diverges from the germline segment, which might be a read error. V usage is TRBV7-2 and J usage is TRBJ2-7; D remains ambiguous. The V gene's germline CDR1 is SGHTA and CDR2 FQGNSA. This CDR3 has 13 residues. The DNA of the CDR3 is TGCGCCAGCAGCGCACAACCACGGTACGAGCAGTACTTC. Translation gives CASSAQPRYEQYF.

The chain joins TRBV20-1 to TRBJ2-5; 14 positions match TRBD2. V dropped 3 bases and J dropped 2; count of bases not matched to a gene: 5. This CDR3 has 16 residues. Germline assignment: CDR1 DFQATT and CDR2 SNEGSKA (reference sequence). CDR3 sequence (DNA): TGCAGTGCTAGGAGACTAGCGGGAGGGCATCAAGAGACCCAGTACTTC. Encoded protein: CSARRLAGGHQETQYF.

This clonotype came up a few times. The chain links TRBV2 to TRBJ2-5; TRBD1 matches 8 bases. With V trimmed by 6 bases and J by 7 bases, 10 bases remained unmatched. Germline CDR1 is SNHLY and CDR2 is FYNNEI. The CDR3 spans 14 residues. Here the CDR3 reads CASRRTGTEGTQYF. Written as DNA, the CDR3 is TGTGCCAGCAGGAGGACAGGGACGGAGGGGACCCAGTACTTC.

The chain uses TRBV30 and TRBJ2-5, with 12 nucleotides matching TRBD2. The tail of the sequence fits TRBJ2-7 better, so the J call may be wrong. Germline V gene sequence: CDR1 GTSNPN, CDR2 SVGIG (reference sequence). This CDR3 spans 13 amino acids. The CDR3 DNA follows: TGTGCCTGGAGTCTAGCGGGAGGGGACGAGCAGTACTTC. Translating gives CAWSLAGGDEQYF.

The rearrangement uses TRBV20-1 and TRBJ2-3, with D perhaps TRBD2 (5 bases). This CDR3 is 15 amino acids long. Per germline, CDR1 DFQATT and CDR2 SNEGSKA (reference sequence). Trimming removed 6 bases at V and 0 bases at J, with 16 bases between. The CDR3 DNA is TGCAGTGCCAAGCGTTGGAGGACCAGCACAGATACGCAGTATTTT. Translated, it gives CSAKRWRTSTDTQYF.

This clonotype has only a few counts. The chain is built from TRBV7-3 and TRBJ2-1; TRBD2 matches 8 bases. The closer fit of TRBJ2-7 to the DNA end suggests the J call may be wrong. Looked up from germline, CDR1 is SGHTA and CDR2 is FQGTGA. The CDR3 has 15 amino acids. The CDR3 reads CASSSSGSEYNEQYF. In nucleotides, the CDR3 is TGTGCCAGCAGCTCCAGCGGGAGCGAGTACAATGAGCAGTACTTC.

For this clonotype: One end of the junction varies from germline; a read error may be responsible. The chain has TRBV7-9 and TRBJ2-5; TRBD2 aligns across 9 bases. Germline lookup yields CDR1 SEHNR and CDR2 FQNEAQ (reference sequence). This CDR3 is 14 amino acids long. The CDR3 loop is CASRLAGAVNEQYF. The CDR3 bases are TGTGCCAGCAGATTAGCGGGAGCAGTCAATGAGCAGTACTTC.

The chain uses TRBV12-3 or TRBV12-4 and TRBJ2-5; 9 positions match TRBD2. V dropped 6 bases and J dropped 4; count of bases not matched to a gene: 6. This CDR3 has 14 amino acids. CDR3 in DNA: TGTGCCAGCAGGGTAGCGGGAGCATCAGAGACCCAGTACTTC. Translating gives CASRVAGASETQYF.

This clonotype was counted between two and nine times. The chain couples TRBV7-2 to TRBJ1-4, with D hard to call. This CDR3 has 17 residues. V lost 5 bases and J 0 bases, leaving 16 bases between the germline ends. Germline V gene sequence: CDR1 SGHTA, CDR2 FQGNSA. The CDR3 DNA follows: TGTGCCAGCAGCGCTTGGTACCCTGGGGCAACTAATGAAAAACTGTTTTTT. Protein: CASSAWYPGATNEKLFF.

Only a few counts were recorded for this clonotype. V is TRBV20-1 and J is TRBJ2-7; 10 bases line up with TRBD2. V lost 0 bases and J lost 2; bases outside the gene matches: 10. Germline V gene data show CDR1 as DFQATT and CDR2 as SNEGSKA (reference sequence). This CDR3 is 17 amino acids long. The CDR3 sequence: CSARDILAGVSPYEQYF. CDR3 sequence (DNA): TGCAGTGCTAGAGATATCCTAGCGGGAGTTTCTCCCTACGAGCAGTACTTC.

This clonotype was observed a few times. One junction end disagrees with the germline gene, perhaps due to a read error. V and J are TRBV5-1 and TRBJ2-3; D is ambiguous. The CDR3 totals 15 residues. Germline loops: CDR1 SGHRS, CDR2 YFSETQ. The CDR3 is CASSLVRGSTDTQYF. CDR3 in DNA: TGTGCCAGCAGCTTAGTAAGAGGAAGCACAGATACGCAGTATTTT. Based on the CDR3 plus reference TRBV5-1 and TRBJ2-3, the full variable domain is KAGVTQTPRYLIKTRGQQVTLSCSPISGHRSVSWYQQTPGQGLQFLFEYFSETQRNKGNFPGRFSGRQFSNSRSEMNVSTLELGDSALYLCASSLVRGSTDTQYFGPGTRLTVL.

In this sample, this clonotype turned up many times. The J gene is TRBJ2-3, the V gene TRBV20-1; maybe TRBD1 (6 bases). Trimming stripped 6 bases from V and 2 bases from J, with 18 bases between. The CDR3 loop spans 15 amino acids. CDR1 is DFQATT, CDR2 SNEGSKA, per germline (reference sequence). The CDR3 DNA reads as TGCAGTGCCCGCGTGGCGGCAGGGGCCACAGATACGCAGTATTTT. Protein product: CSARVAAGATDTQYF.

This clonotype was counted many times. CDR3 bases: TGCGCCAGCAGCCCCCCCCTAGGGAGCGGATCCTACGAGCAGTACTTC. Its protein is CASSPPLGSGSYEQYF. The rearrangement uses TRBV4-1 and TRBJ2-7, with a weak D call TRBD2 (5 bases). Germline CDR1 MGHRA, CDR2 YSYEKL. This CDR3 region has 16 residues. The V and J ends lost 4 bases and 1 base respectively, with 17 bases between them.

This clonotype has just a few counts. The V call is TRBV13, the J call TRBJ2-5; D is perhaps TRBD1 (5 bases). TRBJ2-7 matches the DNA end more closely, so the J call is doubtful. The CDR3 loop spans 16 amino acids. Germline V CDR1 and CDR2: PRHDT, FYEKMQ (reference sequence). Here the CDR3 reads CASSARTGGSGYEQYF. In DNA, the CDR3 is TGTGCCAGCAGCGCAAGAACAGGTGGCTCTGGGTACGAGCAGTACTTC.